This T cell receptor (beta chain) emerged from a study of a mutant IDH1 vaccine in newly diagnosed glioma. As for the study in general: Treated patients had a mean age of 40.4 years and an approximately 60% male, approximately 38% female split.

As to this clone: Its target is not known.

V lost 3 bases and J lost 3; bases outside the gene matches: 4. Germline CDR1 and CDR2: GTSNPN and SVGIG (reference sequence). The CDR3 loop spans 14 amino acids. The data were produced by immunoSEQ multiplex PCR, yet TCRdb's version contains in-frame clones alone and is incomplete. The repertoire consists of some 33,000 clones, with approximately 90% occurring once and the leading ten covering about 2.3%. Regarding time point: week 23, last vaccination. With topical imiquimod, each dose of the vaccine consisted of 300 ug of mutant IDH1 20-mer peptide. The sample in question was PBMCs, obtained from a glioma patient whose treatment included an IDH1 peptide vaccine. This sequence originates from a man aged 35 to 55 with glioma. This chain joins TRBV30 and TRBJ1-1; 10 positions agree with TRBD1. In DNA form, the CDR3 reads TGTGCCTGGAGGACAGGGGGCCGGTACACTGAAGCTTTCTTT. Translation: CAWRTGGRYTEAFF.